This TCR beta chain was identified in a study of cytomegalovirus exposure and HLA in healthy donors (dated by TCRdb to the late 2010s). In the study overall: An earlier analysis of several hundred of the donors reported 250 to 350 Gb of sequence data and around 110 million unique TCR beta sequences from around 200 million T cells. Among roughly 400 genotyped donors of the cohort, an average of around 220,000 unique TCR beta nucleotide sequences was sequenced per donor, of which about 18% were non-productive. All discovery cohort repertoires had been generated using a single sequencing platform. The aim of the study was to test whether cataloging public T cell receptors could identify signatures of past pathogen exposure. A later genetic analysis used genome-wide SNP genotypes for about 60% of the roughly 670 donors, treating that subset as a discovery cohort. Both class I and class II loci were covered by HLA typing, at four-digit resolution. In an earlier analysis of several hundred of the donors, high-throughput TCR beta sequencing was used to judge whether each TCR beta V gene segment behaved as functional or pseudogenic. Five DR-DQ haplotypes were handled as single units for association and clustering, since linkage in the cohort was strong. The study combined high-throughput TCR immunosequencing, statistical association of individual TCRs with disease status, and machine learning to predict cytomegalovirus infection status. Of the 300 to 500 genotyped donors, 81% were placed in the genetic ancestry cluster associated with self-reported Caucasian donors. Donor age, sex, ethnicity and CMV serostatus were compiled together with the repertoire data. The study used immunosequencing to profile the T cell repertoires of around 600 subjects and linked those repertoires to cytomegalovirus serostatus. Approximately 310 gigabases of sequencing data and around 85 million unique TCR sequences made up an early release that covered nearly 650 HLA-typed donors. The later analysis used no new phenotypic data to find candidate immune exposures, relying instead on TCR beta sequences and their occurrence across donors. The number of donors typed differed by locus, with about 629-640 for A, B, C, DRB1 and DQB1, around 500 for DQA1, some 570 for DPA1, and roughly 450 for DPB1. A separate validation cohort of 100 to 150 different subjects was used in addition to the approximately 700-subject first cohort. In a later analysis, previously published TCR beta repertoires from hundreds of donors were re-analyzed and high-resolution HLA genotyping was added so that TCR occurrence patterns could be studied.

The library was made by the immunoSEQ multiplex PCR assay. For the multiplex PCR, a mixture combining 60 forward primers for TCR Vbeta segments and 13 reverse primers for TCR Jbeta segments was used. A multiplex PCR assay on genomic DNA amplified the CDR3 region of rearranged TCR beta genes. The Illumina HiSeq System was used to sequence the amplified TCR beta libraries as 87-base-pair reads. The original pipeline was this. A later analysis tallied tens of millions of unique TCR beta chains across the 660 or so repertoires, and approximately 12 million of those chains were shared by two or more donors. To remove PCR and sequencing errors, raw reads were error-corrected and collapsed into unique sequences using a nearest-neighbor algorithm that merged closely related sequences. CDR3 sequences were aligned to IMGT reference sequences to assign V, D and J gene segments. Each retained sequence needed at least a six-nucleotide match to both a V gene segment and a J gene segment. Rearrangements were classified as productive when the CDR3 lacked stop codons and remained in frame with V and J, and all other rearrangements were classified as non-productive. CDR3 was defined by IMGT convention, running from the second conserved V-encoded cysteine to the conserved J-encoded phenylalanine. The earlier analysis of more than 450 of the donors excluded sequences that lacked an unambiguous match to a single V gene segment. An earlier analysis of a few hundred of the donors called V segments functional above 56.7% productive rearrangements and segregating when the between-donor standard deviation exceeded 5%. A statistical classification framework was developed to diagnose cytomegalovirus status using the catalog of TCR beta chain sequences. In a later analysis, V and J genes were assigned by comparing TCR nucleotide sequences against IMGT/GENE-DB human TR gene sequences. A later analysis assigned CDR3 sequences and most-parsimonious VDJ recombination scenarios with the TCRdist pipeline. A later analysis defined each TCR beta chain by its CDR3 amino acid sequence plus V-gene family, and excluded reads lacking a unique V-gene family. To address suspected cross-contamination and a sequencing artifact, a later analysis removed approximately 590 highly shared, low-generation-probability nucleotide sequences. In a later analysis, a clonal expansion index was calculated for each public chain from normalized within-repertoire ranks of inferred template counts. Generation probabilities in a later analysis came from a VDJ recombination model fitted to out-of-frame rearrangements, and those results were checked against IGoR. In a later analysis, TCR-TCR, TCR-HLA and TCR-CMV co-occurrence was scored with hypergeometric tests, and a repertoire-size bias correction was applied to TCR pairs. A later analysis estimated false discovery rates by permuting HLA or CMV assignments 20 times. In a later analysis, co-occurring TCRs were grouped using DBSCAN, with TCRdist sequence similarity added in when clustering inside HLA-allele-positive subsets. For co-occurrence clustering, repertoires with fewer than 30,000 or more than 120,000 public chains were excluded, along with roughly 5 repertoires with anomalous nucleotide sharing. TCRdb mirrors the immuneACCESS table, restricted to in-frame sequences. Some clones are absent from its copies; in checked studies, under half trace to an unresolved V gene, and the reason for the others is unknown. V and J calls and clone size come straight from that table; D and trimming were deduced from the DNA. In all, the sample holds under 200,000 clones, and 65% to 85% of those were seen once. The ten largest clones capture around 3% of the sample.

The cohort consisted of fewer than 700 healthy bone marrow donors. At the time of sampling, every cohort member was nominally healthy, though immune exposures that went unrecorded were likely present. The donor tested CMV seropositive and was one of the 289 seropositive cohort members. Every donor gave a peripheral blood sample, and the peripheral blood mononuclear cells from that sample were used for TCR beta sequencing. Genomic DNA extraction from the blood cell samples was performed with the Qiagen DNeasy Blood Extraction Kit. On this clone: Its specific antigen is unknown. No much larger clone is present one base from it, and per-base qualities are unavailable.

The research as a whole found: CMV serostatus was the only immune exposure information available for the cohort. In the study, approximately 150 TCR beta chains were listed as associated with cytomegalovirus. In an earlier analysis of 587 of the donors, most TCR beta V segments appeared in productive rearrangements about 87% or about 30% of the time, broadly matching IMGT annotations. Only TCR beta chains were sequenced in this cohort, and the absence of alpha or paired-chain data limited detectable features. Three of the identified cytomegalovirus-associated TCR beta chains were confirmed in vitro to be specific for cytomegalovirus antigens. Compared with the roughly 670-donor mean, donors in an Asian-associated ancestry cluster had fewer N-insertions in productive TCRs, according to a later genetic analysis. Because the 87-base-pair reads could not distinguish some IMGT-functional V segments, including TRBV6-2 and TRBV6-3, those segments were excluded. Because some donors lacked HLA typing at each locus, the association tests relied only on the typed subset. In a later analysis, TCR association rates were found to vary across HLA loci, with the most associated TCRs seen for DRB1 alleles and the fewest for HLA-C alleles. Across donors, most TCR sequences were observed very rarely, whereas some public TCRs were present in many individuals. A later analysis reported that several top co-occurrence clusters appeared linked to parvovirus B19, influenza, CMV and Epstein-Barr virus. A further reported finding was that TCR beta sequences accurately predicted the HLA-A and HLA-B alleles for most subjects in the first cohort. In a later analysis, 16,951 TCR beta sequences were associated with specific HLA alleles at a false discovery rate of 0.05. The authors suggested that the approach could potentially be extended to other disease states and immunological phenotypes. A group of highly shared sequence variants was considered likely to be a technical artifact of the sequencing pipeline. Cytomegalovirus status was reported to be diagnosed by the classifier with high specificity and sensitivity in both the original and validation cohorts. An association between a missense DCLRE1C variant and V-gene and J-gene trimming of TCR beta chains was found in a later genetic analysis and replicated in an independent cohort. A later analysis found that HLA-associated TCR beta chains were more clonally expanded and had lower generation probabilities than equally common non-associated chains. Assigning TCR associations to individual alleles was difficult when HLA alleles, especially DR and DQ, strongly co-occurred. Most CMV-associated TCR beta chains appeared to be HLA-restricted in a later analysis, and the HLA associations seemed to be driven largely by CMV exposure. The presence/absence analyses assumed that sequencing depth was roughly uniform across donors, and that assumption may not be true. Correlated functional status among segregating V segments might be attributable to linkage disequilibrium, but an unknown experimental factor could not be ruled out. Because counts were too low, some 17 rarely observed V segments, including chromosome 9 orphons, were left out of the earlier analysis of about 620 of the donors.

Trimming removed 4 bases from V and 5 bases from J, leaving 18 bases between the germline ends. Via the germline V gene, CDR1 is SGHRS and CDR2 YFSETQ. From the cysteine through the phenylalanine, the CDR3 covers 15 amino acids. Kept here is only the CDR3 DNA, which spans 45 bases and is read in frame from base 1. The rearrangement joined TRBV5-1 to TRBJ1-1; the D region possibly corresponds to TRBD1 (6 bases align). This TCR was recovered from a woman aged 50 to 60 in good health and CMV-seropositive. The source material was PBMCs. The CDR3 here reads CASSLLGGQDTEAFF. The base sequence is TGCGCCAGCAGCCTCCTCGGGGGGCAGGATACTGAAGCTTTCTTT.